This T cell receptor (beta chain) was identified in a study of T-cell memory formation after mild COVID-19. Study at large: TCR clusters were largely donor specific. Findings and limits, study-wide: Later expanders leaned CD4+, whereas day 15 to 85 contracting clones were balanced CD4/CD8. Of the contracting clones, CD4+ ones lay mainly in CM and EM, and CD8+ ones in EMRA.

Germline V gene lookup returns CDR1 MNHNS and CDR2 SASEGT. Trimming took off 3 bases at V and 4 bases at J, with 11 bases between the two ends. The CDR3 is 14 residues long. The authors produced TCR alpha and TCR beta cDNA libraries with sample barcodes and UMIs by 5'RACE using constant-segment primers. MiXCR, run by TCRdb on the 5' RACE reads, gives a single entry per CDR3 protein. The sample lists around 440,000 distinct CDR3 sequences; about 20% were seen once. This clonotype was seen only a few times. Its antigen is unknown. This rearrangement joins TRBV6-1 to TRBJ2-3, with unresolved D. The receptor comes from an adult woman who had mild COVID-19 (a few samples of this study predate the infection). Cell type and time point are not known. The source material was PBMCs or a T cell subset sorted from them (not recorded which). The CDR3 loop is CASSDRSVPDTQYF. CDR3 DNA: TGTGCCAGCAGTGACCGATCTGTCCCAGATACGCAGTATTTT.